This T cell receptor beta chain was recorded in a study of Ad26.COV2.S vaccination and SARS-CoV-2 variants. Whole-study context: Donor got 5x10^10 or 1x10^11 viral particles of Ad26.COV2.S. Study observations and caveats: Analyses that measured TCR breadth and depth may have underestimated total T cell responses. Recipients of vaccine and of placebo showed similar breadth of their non-spike TCR repertoires. Substantial post-vaccination breadth of spike-specific CD8+ and CD4+ T cell responses was reported.

Comments on this clone: What it binds is not known.

After removal of 5 bases from V and 5 bases from J, the junction contained 5 bases not matched to a gene. The germline V gene has CDR1 MNHEY and CDR2 SMNVEV (reference sequence). This CDR3 spans 15 amino acids. Using immunoSEQ multiplex PCR, the repertoire was profiled, and TCRdb retains in-frame clones only, with some absent. Among some 480,000 clones listed, roughly nine tenths were seen once. Treatment reported: around 19 received Ad26.COV2.S at low or high dose, single or two shots; about 5 received placebo; per-sample allocation not given. Specimens were obtained on day 63 following the first vaccine or placebo injection.

The source material was peripheral blood, sampled in a trial of Ad26.COV2.S vaccine versus placebo. The source of this sequence is a person aged 18-65 years who received the Ad26.COV2.S COVID-19 vaccine or a placebo. The chain combines TRBV27 with TRBJ2-2, with 10 bases fitting TRBD2. The CDR3 nucleotides are TGTGCCAGCAGTACATCTAGCGGGAGTACCGGGGAGCTGTTTTTT. Amino acids: CASSTSSGSTGELFF.